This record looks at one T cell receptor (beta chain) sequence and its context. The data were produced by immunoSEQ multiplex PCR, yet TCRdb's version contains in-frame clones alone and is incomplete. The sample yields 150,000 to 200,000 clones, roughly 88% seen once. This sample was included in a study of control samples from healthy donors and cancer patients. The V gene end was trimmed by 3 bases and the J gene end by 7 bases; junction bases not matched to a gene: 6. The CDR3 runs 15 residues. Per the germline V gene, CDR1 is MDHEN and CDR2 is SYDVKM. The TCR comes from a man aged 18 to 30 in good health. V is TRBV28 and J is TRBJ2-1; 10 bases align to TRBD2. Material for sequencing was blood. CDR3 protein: CASSFTAGGRNEQFF. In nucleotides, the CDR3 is TGTGCCAGCAGTTTTACAGCGGGGGGGCGTAATGAGCAGTTCTTC.